The 21 T cell receptor beta chains reported below all come from one sample, sequenced in a study of Ad26.COV2.S vaccination and SARS-CoV-2 variants (TCRdb year 2021). Libraries came from the immunoSEQ multiplex PCR assay. TCRdb's version of the immuneACCESS table is confined to in-frame rearrangements and falls short of the full clone set. An unresolved V gene accounts for under half of the shortfall where checked; the remainder is of unknown origin. The sample contains around 450,000 clones, 89% of them found a single time. Together, the top ten hold 1.5% to 2% of the sample. Taken with the paper, the label for treatment or condition translates to: 19 received Ad26.COV2.S at low or high dose, single or two shots; roughly 5 received placebo; per-sample allocation not given. Repertoires of vaccine and placebo recipients were sequenced from samples taken on day 63 after the first injection. The specimen comprised peripheral blood, sampled in a trial of Ad26.COV2.S vaccine versus placebo. Source of these receptors: a person between 18 and 65 years old who received the Ad26.COV2.S COVID-19 vaccine or a placebo.

The V and J genes are TRBV10-1 and TRBJ2-1; 9 nucleotides line up with TRBD2. V lost 3 bases to trimming and J lost 4 bases; unmatched junction nucleotides: 4. CDR1 and CDR2 from the germline V gene are WNHNN and SYGVQD (reference sequence). The CDR3 is made up of 15 amino acids. This chain's CDR3 is CASSDMAGGYNEQFF. The CDR3 nucleotides read TGCGCCAGCAGTGATATGGCGGGAGGGTACAATGAGCAGTTCTTC.

The J gene is TRBJ2-1, the V gene TRBV4-1; D tentatively reads TRBD1 or TRBD2 (5 bases each). The germline V gene has CDR1 MGHRA and CDR2 YSYEKL. The V end was cut by 6 bases, the J end by 2 bases, with 11 bases between. This CDR3 has 14 residues. CDR3 protein: CASRPGTAYNEQFF. The CDR3 bases are TGCGCCAGCAGACCCGGGACCGCCTACAATGAGCAGTTCTTC.

The DNA of the CDR3 is TGTGCCAGCAGCCAAGATTGGTCCACAATGGCCCAGTACTTC. Amino acids: CASSQDWSTMAQYF. The rearrangement links TRBV3-1 (or the pseudogene TRBV3-2) to TRBJ2-5; D not certain. V was trimmed by 0 bases and J by 9 bases, leaving 14 bases between them. The germline V gene has CDR1 LGHDT and CDR2 YNNKEL (reference sequence). The CDR3 covers 14 residues.

The rearrangement joins TRBV6-6 to TRBJ2-3; 10 bases map to TRBD2. Germline CDR1 is MNHNY and CDR2 is SVGAGI (reference sequence). The CDR3 runs 16 residues. Trimming took 6 bases from V and 0 from J; bases not matched to a gene: 6. CDR3 region: CASSDKTSGSTDTQYF. The CDR3 DNA is TGTGCCAGCAGCGACAAGACTAGCGGGAGCACAGATACGCAGTATTTT.

This rearrangement joins TRBV15 to TRBJ1-1, with D hard to call. Trimming took off 0 bases at V and 6 bases at J, with 8 bases between the two ends. The germline V gene has CDR1 LNHNV and CDR2 YYDKDF (reference sequence). The CDR3 is 13 residues long. The CDR3 coding sequence is TGTGCCACCAGCAGAGAGGGTATCGCTGAAGCTTTCTTT. Translated: CATSREGIAEAFF.

J is TRBJ1-1 and V is TRBV3-1 (or the pseudogene TRBV3-2); weak D call: TRBD1 (6 bases). The CDR3 is 15 amino acids. V lost 3 bases and J lost 0, with 11 bases in between. The V gene's germline CDR1 is LGHDT and CDR2 YNNKEL (reference sequence). CDR3 protein: CASSHTGQLNTEAFF. The CDR3 DNA reads as TGTGCCAGCAGCCATACTGGACAGCTGAACACTGAAGCTTTCTTT.

The genes are TRBV28 and TRBJ1-1; 8 nucleotides agree with TRBD1. Looked up from germline, CDR1 is MDHEN and CDR2 is SYDVKM. Trimming took 6 bases from V and 4 from J; bases not matched to a gene: 7. The CDR3 is 14 residues long. The CDR3 sequence is CASSRDRFSTEAFF. The CDR3, as DNA: TGTGCCAGCAGCCGGGACAGGTTCAGCACTGAAGCTTTCTTT.

The chain is built from TRBV27 and TRBJ2-5; D call uncertain. The CDR3 consists of 14 residues. Germline assignment: CDR1 MNHEY and CDR2 SMNVEV (reference sequence). The V and J ends lost 5 bases and 2 bases respectively, with 12 bases between them. CDR3 residues: CASSGLAGQETQYF. The CDR3 DNA follows: TGTGCCAGCAGTGGTCTGGCAGGACAAGAGACCCAGTACTTC.

The chain joins TRBV5-4 to TRBJ2-1; 8 bases fit TRBD2. The trim removed 4 bases at V and 8 bases at J, leaving 8 bases unmatched. The germline V gene has CDR1 SGHNT and CDR2 YYREEE (reference sequence). The length of the CDR3 is 14 residues. CDR3 loop: CASSSTGGLDEQFF. The DNA of the CDR3 is TGTGCCAGCAGCAGTACGGGGGGGCTGGATGAGCAGTTCTTC.

The rearrangement links TRBV5-1 to TRBJ2-7; TRBD1 matches 9 bases. The CDR3 is made up of 14 amino acids. Losses at the gene ends were 2 bases for V and 5 bases for J; bases not matched to a gene: 5. Germline V lookup: CDR1 SGHRS, CDR2 YFSETQ. CDR3 sequence (DNA): TGCGCCAGCAGCTTAGGACAGGGGACCCACGAGCAGTACTTC. Protein product: CASSLGQGTHEQYF.

The chain carries TRBV7-2 and TRBJ1-6; TRBD1 matches 10 bases. CDR1 SGHTA and CDR2 FQGNSA come from the germline V gene. With V trimmed by 5 bases and J by 7 bases, 5 bases remained unmatched. CDR3 length equals 15 residues. CDR3 sequence reads: CASSPRQGANSPLHF. CDR3 DNA: TGTGCCAGCAGCCCGCGACAGGGGGCGAATTCACCCCTCCACTTT. Filled out from reference TRBV7-2 and TRBJ1-6, the complete variable domain reads GAGVSQSPSNKVTEKGKDVELRCDPISGHTALYWYRQSLGQGLEFLIYFQGNSAPDKSGLPSDRFSAERTGGSVSTLTIQRTQQEDSAVYLCASSPRQGANSPLHFGNGTRLTVT.

The V and J genes are TRBV28 and TRBJ1-5; 8 nucleotides line up with TRBD1. This CDR3 region has 14 residues. Per germline, CDR1 MDHEN and CDR2 SYDVKM. The V and J ends lost 6 bases and 4 bases, in that order; junction bases with no gene match: 5. CDR3: CASSRGQDNQPQHF. The DNA of the CDR3 is TGTGCCAGCAGCCGGGGACAGGATAATCAGCCCCAGCATTTT. The whole variable domain, filled in from reference TRBV28 and TRBJ1-5, reads DVKVTQSSRYLVKRTGEKVFLECVQDMDHENMFWYRQDPGLGLRLIYFSYDVKMKEKGDIPEGYSVSREKKERFSLILESASTNQTSMYLCASSRGQDNQPQHFGDGTRLSIL.

The chain uses TRBV11-2 and TRBJ2-5; D unresolved. Germline CDR1 reads SGHAT; CDR2 reads FQNNGV. V gave up 4 bases and J gave up 1 base, with 4 bases separating them. The CDR3 is made up of 12 amino acids. CDR3 loop: CASSSLQETQYF. DNA for the CDR3: TGTGCCAGCAGCTCACTCCAAGAGACCCAGTACTTC.

The V and J genes are TRBV7-9 and TRBJ2-3; no firm D call. V lost 0 bases, J lost 4 bases, and 8 bases lay in between. The CDR3 is 14 amino acids. Germline V gene sequence: CDR1 SEHNR, CDR2 FQNEAQ (reference sequence). The CDR3, as DNA: TGTGCCAGCAGCTTAGCGAAGGGTGCAGATACGCAGTATTTT. Translation: CASSLAKGADTQYF.

This rearrangement joins TRBV28 to TRBJ1-1; maybe TRBD1 (5 bases). The CDR3 has 14 residues. Trimming shortened V by 10 bases and J by 5 bases, and 20 bases separated the two germline ends. Germline lookup yields CDR1 MDHEN and CDR2 SYDVKM. The CDR3 DNA follows: TGTGCCATCGGACGGGGCAGGGAACCGACTGAAGCTTTCTTT. Encoded protein: CAIGRGREPTEAFF.

The chain carries TRBV9 and TRBJ1-2; the D gene is possibly TRBD1 (5 bases). Trimming took off 0 bases at V and 4 bases at J, with 13 bases between the two ends. The CDR3 is made up of 15 amino acids. Germline V gene lookup returns CDR1 SGDLS and CDR2 YYNGEE. Here the CDR3 reads CASSVEDEGSYGYTF. CDR3 coding DNA: TGTGCCAGCAGCGTAGAGGACGAGGGGTCCTATGGCTACACCTTC.

V is TRBV2 and J is TRBJ2-7, with TRBD2 matching 11 bases. J lost 4 bases, V lost 6 bases, and 8 bases had no gene match. From germline, CDR1 is SNHLY and CDR2 FYNNEI. This CDR3 spans 15 amino acids. CDR3 sequence: CASRPSSGGPYEQYF. CDR3 DNA sequence: TGTGCCAGCAGACCCTCTAGCGGGGGGCCTTACGAGCAGTACTTC.

This clone was counted once. The chain recombines TRBV2 with TRBJ1-1; D remains ambiguous. Per germline, CDR1 SNHLY and CDR2 FYNNEI. This CDR3 has 13 amino acids. The V and J ends lost 4 bases and 0 bases respectively, with 6 bases between them. The CDR3 nucleotides read TGTGCCAGCAGTGGACGGTTGAACACTGAAGCTTTCTTT. Residues: CASSGRLNTEAFF.

The V and J genes are TRBV19 and TRBJ1-2; 9 positions match TRBD1. The ends lost 4 bases at V and 4 bases at J; junction bases unmatched: 7. CDR1 is LNHDA, CDR2 SQIVND, per germline (reference sequence). CDR3 length equals 15 residues. The CDR3: CASSTPGQGSYGYTF. CDR3 DNA sequence: TGTGCCAGTAGTACCCCGGGACAGGGAAGCTATGGCTACACCTTC.

This rearrangement joins TRBV18 to TRBJ1-1; D is undetermined. CDR3 size: 13 residues. Germline CDR1 KGHSH, CDR2 LQKENI. V was clipped by 6 bases and J by 1 base, with 9 bases between them. For the CDR3, the DNA is TGTGCCAGCTCCCCTACACCGAACACTGAAGCTTTCTTT. It codes for CASSPTPNTEAFF.

The rearrangement uses TRBV3-1 (or the pseudogene TRBV3-2) and TRBJ1-1; 7 bases agree with TRBD1. The V and J ends lost 3 bases and 6 bases, in that order; junction bases with no gene match: 4. From germline, CDR1 is LGHDT and CDR2 YNNKEL (reference sequence). The CDR3 length is 13 residues. The CDR3: CASSQTGQSEAFF. Written as DNA, the CDR3 is TGTGCCAGCAGCCAGACAGGGCAGTCTGAAGCTTTCTTT.